The sequence of this T cell receptor (beta chain) was determined in a study of cytomegalovirus exposure and HLA in healthy donors. J lost 6 bases, V lost 2 bases, and 5 bases had no gene match. The CDR3 consists of 15 residues. CDR1 is SGDLS and CDR2 is YYNGEE in the germline V gene. The PCR was carried out with 60 Vbeta primers and 13 Jbeta primers. Method: immunoSEQ multiplex PCR; TCRdb's copy keeps in-frame clones and lacks some. The profile covers about 110,000 clones, with approximately 78% appearing a single time and roughly 1.3% taken by the ten largest. The chain has TRBV9 and TRBJ2-2; TRBD2 aligns across 9 bases. Sequencing was carried out using PBMCs. The clonotype comes from a young woman in good health and CMV-seronegative. As DNA, the CDR3 is TGTGCCAGCAGCGTTAGCGGGGGTCAATCCGGGGAGCTGTTTTTT. Its translation: CASSVSGGQSGELFF. Complete variable domain (other parts from reference TRBV9 and TRBJ2-2): DSGVTQTPKHLITATGQRVTLRCSPRSGDLSVYWYQQSLDQGLQFLIQYYNGEERAKGNILERFSAQQFPDLHSELNLSSLELGDSALYFCASSVSGGQSGELFFGEGSRLTVL.